This TCR beta chain derives from a study of blood T cell repertoires in COVID-19. Germline CDR1 reads LNHDA; CDR2 reads SQIVND (reference sequence). This CDR3 comprises 14 residues. V lost 3 bases to trimming and J lost 8 bases; unmatched junction nucleotides: 6. Here immunoSEQ multiplex PCR was the method, and the copy in TCRdb shows in-frame clones only, minus some. Of fewer than 35,000 clones listed, approximately 80% are singletons. The rearrangement links TRBV19 to TRBJ1-4, with 7 bases fitting TRBD1. The sequenced material came from peripheral blood. This receptor was identified in a man of 80 years or more with active or convalescent COVID-19. The CDR3 region is CASSISRDSEKLFF. The CDR3 coding sequence is TGTGCCAGTAGTATCAGCCGGGACAGCGAAAAACTGTTTTTT. Full variable domain (missing parts from reference TRBV19 and TRBJ1-4): DGGITQSPKYLFRKEGQNVTLSCEQNLNHDAMYWYRQDPGQGLRLIYYSQIVNDFQKGDIAEGYSVSREKKESFPLTVTSAQKNPTAFYLCASSISRDSEKLFFGSGTQLSVL.